These 30 T cell receptor beta chains originate from one sample sequenced in a study of cytomegalovirus exposure and HLA in healthy donors. This PCR relied on a set of 60 Vbeta primers and 13 Jbeta primers. Data came from immunoSEQ multiplex PCR; TCRdb stores just in-frame clones and leaves some out. The repertoire holds fewer than 250,000 clones, around 80% seen once, with about 6% in the top ten. Source material: PBMCs. These receptors were taken from a man between 40 and 49 years old in good health and CMV-seropositive.

The chain is built from TRBV6-5 and TRBJ1-1; no firm D call. Per germline, CDR1 MNHEY and CDR2 SVGAGI. Trimming shortened V by 6 bases and J by 0 bases, and 8 bases separated the two germline ends. CDR3 size: 13 residues. The CDR3 is CASSRFMNTEAFF. CDR3 bases: TGTGCCAGCAGCAGGTTTATGAACACTGAAGCTTTCTTT.

The CDR3 loop is CASSGLAPKETQYF. CDR3 coding DNA: TGTGCCAGCAGTGGACTAGCGCCTAAAGAGACCCAGTACTTC. The V and J genes are TRBV27 and TRBJ2-5, with 9 bases aligning to TRBD2. V was pared by 5 bases and J by 3 bases, with 4 bases of the junction left unmatched. The V gene's germline CDR1 is MNHEY and CDR2 SMNVEV (reference sequence). The CDR3 runs to 14 residues.

This clone was found a few times. The V call is TRBV7-9, the J call TRBJ2-2; no firm D call. Trimming stripped 1 base from V and 10 bases from J, with 7 bases between. Germline CDR1 and CDR2: SEHNR and FQNEAQ (reference sequence). CDR3 length equals 12 residues. DNA for the CDR3: TGTGCCAGCAGCTTAGAGGCGGCGGAGCTGTTTTTT. Amino acid sequence: CASSLEAAELFF.

The rearrangement joins TRBV15 to TRBJ2-7; D is unresolved. Trimming stripped 0 bases from V and 6 bases from J, with 15 bases between. The CDR3 loop spans 15 amino acids. Germline CDR1 LNHNV, CDR2 YYDKDF (reference sequence). CDR3 in DNA: TGTGCCACCAGCAGAGAGAACACCCCTTTCGCCGAGCAGTACTTC. It codes for CATSRENTPFAEQYF.

The chain employs TRBV4-1 and TRBJ1-4; 8 nucleotides agree with TRBD1. Trimming took 3 bases from V and 8 from J; bases not matched to a gene: 5. Looked up from germline, CDR1 is MGHRA and CDR2 is YSYEKL. There are 14 residues in the CDR3. Here the CDR3 DNA reads TGCGCCAGCAGCCACGGACAGGGAATCGAAAAACTGTTTTTT. This sequence encodes CASSHGQGIEKLFF.

The rearrangement joins TRBV10-3 to TRBJ2-1, with 9 bases aligning to TRBD1. The CDR3 runs 17 residues. Germline V CDR1 and CDR2: ENHRY, SYGVKD. Trimming at V came to 2 bases and at J to 8 bases, leaving 13 bases not matched to a gene. CDR3 loop: CAISEARRGTGLDEQFF. The CDR3 nucleotides are TGTGCCATCAGTGAGGCTAGGCGGGGGACAGGGCTCGATGAGCAGTTCTTC.

The V and J genes are TRBV6-5 and TRBJ1-2; 9 positions match TRBD1. After removal of 6 bases from V and 4 bases from J, the junction contained 9 bases not matched to a gene. Germline V gene data show CDR1 as MNHEY and CDR2 as SVGAGI. The CDR3 runs to 15 residues. CDR3 region: CASRRQGEDFYGYTF. For the CDR3, the DNA is TGTGCCAGCAGGCGACAGGGGGAGGACTTCTATGGCTACACCTTC.

This clone was counted between two and nine times. The chain recombines TRBV19 with TRBJ2-1, with D hard to call. Deletions cut 6 bases from V and 7 bases from J, with 13 bases between. Germline lookup yields CDR1 LNHDA and CDR2 SQIVND (reference sequence). The CDR3 loop spans 13 amino acids. DNA for the CDR3: TGTGCCAGTAGCCTCTCCCTCGTAAATGAGCAGTTCTTC. It translates to CASSLSLVNEQFF.

This clone came up once. This rearrangement joins TRBV7-6 to TRBJ2-7, with TRBD2 matching over 7 bases. The J segment lost 7 bases and the V segment lost 6 bases, leaving 12 bases of the junction unmatched. This CDR3 spans 14 amino acids. CDR1 SGHVS and CDR2 FNYEAQ come from the germline V gene. Here the CDR3 reads CASSWDYLIGEQYF. The CDR3 nucleotides are TGTGCCAGCAGTTGGGACTATTTGATTGGTGAGCAGTACTTC. The entire variable domain, with the rest obtained from reference TRBV7-6 and TRBJ2-7, is as follows: GAGVSQSPRYKVTKRGQDVALRCDPISGHVSLYWYRQALGQGPEFLTYFNYEAQQDKSGLPNDRFSAERPEGSISTLTIQRTEQRDSAMYRCASSWDYLIGEQYFGPGTRLTVT.

The chain has TRBV6-5 and TRBJ1-1; 9 bases fit TRBD1. CDR1 is MNHEY and CDR2 is SVGAGI in the germline V gene. The V gene end was trimmed by 4 bases and the J gene end by 1 base; junction bases not matched to a gene: 1. The CDR3 sequence is 14 residues long. CDR3: CASSWTGANTEAFF. As DNA, the CDR3 is TGTGCCAGCAGTTGGACAGGGGCGAACACTGAAGCTTTCTTT.

The chain is built from TRBV11-2 and TRBJ1-5; D not resolved. V lost 1 base to trimming and J lost 0 bases, with 10 bases between them. Germline V CDR1 and CDR2: SGHAT, FQNNGV. The CDR3 has 16 amino acids. The CDR3 protein is CASSLGAGYSNQPQHF. The CDR3 DNA sequence: TGTGCCAGCAGCTTAGGGGCAGGTTATAGCAATCAGCCCCAGCATTTT.

This clone was seen a handful of times. The chain employs TRBV4-2 and TRBJ2-2, with D maybe TRBD1 (6 bases). This CDR3 comprises 15 residues. Germline V lookup: CDR1 LGHNA, CDR2 YNFKEQ. The germline V and J ends were trimmed by 1 base and 1 base, with 7 bases remaining between them. This chain's CDR3 is CASSQAGVNTGELFF. DNA of the CDR3: TGTGCCAGCAGCCAAGCAGGGGTGAACACCGGGGAGCTGTTTTTT.

This chain links TRBV6-5 with TRBJ1-1; 7 nucleotides line up with TRBD1. The CDR3 runs 16 residues. J was trimmed by 3 bases and V by 0 bases; bases with no gene match: 7. The germline V gene has CDR1 MNHEY and CDR2 SVGAGI. The chain's CDR3 is CASSYSPGQADTEAFF. The CDR3 DNA reads as TGTGCCAGCAGTTACTCGCCCGGACAGGCGGACACTGAAGCTTTCTTT.

The genes are TRBV29-1 and TRBJ2-3; D is perhaps TRBD2 (6 bases). V dropped 1 base and J dropped 4 bases, with 15 bases sitting between them. Looked up from germline, CDR1 is SQVTM and CDR2 is ANQGSEA. The CDR3 extends over 15 amino acids. The CDR3 is CSVEGGSGAPDTQYF. CDR3 in DNA: TGCAGCGTTGAAGGAGGGTCGGGAGCTCCAGATACGCAGTATTTT.

V and J are TRBV29-1 and TRBJ1-4, with D possibly matching TRBD1 (5 bases). The V gene's germline CDR1 is SQVTM and CDR2 ANQGSEA. Trimming stripped 6 bases from V and 8 bases from J, with 10 bases between. The length of the CDR3 is 11 residues. CDR3 sequence (DNA): TGCAGCGTGGGACTTGAGGAAAAACTGTTTTTT. Translating it yields CSVGLEEKLFF.

This sequence joins TRBV2 and TRBJ1-5; D call uncertain. V lost 7 bases to trimming and J lost 6 bases, with 13 bases between them. The CDR3 runs to 13 residues. CDR1 and CDR2 (germline): SNHLY, FYNNEI. The CDR3 DNA is TGTGCCAGCAAGAAGGAGCTGAGTCAGCCCCAGCATTTT. This translates into CASKKELSQPQHF.

The chain joins TRBV25-1 to TRBJ2-2; D is ambiguous. Germline CDR1 and CDR2: MGHDK and SYGVNS. Trimming shortened V by 5 bases and J by 5 bases, and 9 bases separated the two germline ends. The CDR3 consists of 13 residues. The CDR3 here is CASSPELTGELFF. For the CDR3, the DNA is TGTGCCAGCAGTCCGGAGCTTACCGGGGAGCTGTTTTTT.

V gene TRBV29-1 combines with J gene TRBJ2-3; D is possibly TRBD2 (6 bases). Trimming stripped 6 bases from V and 3 bases from J, with 16 bases between. Germline V gene data show CDR1 as SQVTM and CDR2 as ANQGSEA. CDR3 length: 14 amino acids. The CDR3 loop reads CSVLGGRRTDTQYF. In nucleotides, the CDR3 is TGCAGCGTCCTTGGGGGGAGAAGGACAGATACGCAGTATTTT.

The genes are TRBV11-2 and TRBJ1-1; D gene unclear. In germline, CDR1 is SGHAT, CDR2 FQNNGV. This CDR3 comprises 14 residues. The ends were cut back, 5 bases at V and 7 bases at J, with 17 bases in the middle. The CDR3 protein is CASSPNRDSREAFF. CDR3 coding DNA: TGTGCCAGCAGCCCAAACCGGGATTCACGTGAAGCTTTCTTT.

The chain recombines TRBV6-5 with TRBJ2-7; 8 bases fit TRBD2. V was pared by 5 bases and J by 4 bases, with 7 bases of the junction left unmatched. Germline CDR1 reads MNHEY; CDR2 reads SVGAGI. This CDR3 comprises 14 residues. CDR3 protein: CASSPTGLEYEQYV. The CDR3, as DNA: TGTGCCAGCAGTCCCACGGGACTAGAGTACGAGCAGTACGTC.

CDR3 sequence (DNA): TGTGCCAGCAGTTCCGTAGGCGGGAGGTACAATGAGCAGTTCTTC. This codes for CASSSVGGRYNEQFF. The chain combines TRBV27 with TRBJ2-1; 8 bases are a match to TRBD2. This CDR3 comprises 15 residues. The trim removed 4 bases at V and 4 bases at J, leaving 6 bases unmatched. Germline V CDR1 and CDR2: MNHEY, SMNVEV (reference sequence).

This clone was observed once. Distinct nucleotide sequences in the sample also encode this CDR3. The rearrangement links TRBV5-1 to TRBJ2-2; TRBD2 aligns across 11 bases. Germline loops: CDR1 SGHRS, CDR2 YFSETQ. Unmatched junction bases numbered 6, after V lost 6 bases and J lost 2 bases. This CDR3 is built from 16 residues. CDR3 bases: TGCGCCAGCAAGTGGCTAGCGGGGGGCAACACCGGGGAGCTGTTTTTT. As protein: CASKWLAGGNTGELFF.

This chain links TRBV6-5 with TRBJ1-5; 9 nucleotides line up with TRBD1. J lost 4 bases, V lost 3 bases, and 4 bases had no gene match. This CDR3 spans 15 amino acids. Germline CDR1 MNHEY, CDR2 SVGAGI. The CDR3 is CASSYKTGGNQPQHF. CDR3 bases: TGTGCCAGCAGTTATAAGACAGGGGGAAATCAGCCCCAGCATTTT.

The chain recombines TRBV29-1 with TRBJ1-5; possibly TRBD1 for D (6 bases). V was clipped by 4 bases and J by 3 bases, with 10 bases between them. This CDR3 has 13 residues. From germline, CDR1 is SQVTM and CDR2 ANQGSEA. As DNA, the CDR3 is TGCAGCGTTGGGACAGTACCCAATCAGCCCCAGCATTTT. This encodes CSVGTVPNQPQHF.

J is TRBJ2-5 and V is TRBV7-9; the match to TRBD1 covers 8 bases. V was clipped by 4 bases and J by 2 bases; unmatched bases: 6. Germline assignment: CDR1 SEHNR and CDR2 FQNEAQ (reference sequence). This CDR3 is built from 15 residues. CDR3 in DNA: TGTGCCAGCAGCTCGACAGGGGACTTACAAGAGACCCAGTACTTC. It encodes CASSSTGDLQETQYF.

This chain connects TRBV15 to TRBJ2-1; 8 positions match TRBD2. The J segment lost 2 bases and the V segment lost 2 bases, leaving 5 bases of the junction unmatched. The CDR3 covers 16 residues. CDR1 and CDR2 from the germline V gene are LNHNV and YYDKDF (reference sequence). The CDR3 sequence: CATSRHQREPYNEQFF. The CDR3 DNA is TGTGCCACCAGCAGACACCAGCGGGAGCCCTACAATGAGCAGTTCTTC.

The rearrangement joins TRBV5-6 to TRBJ2-7, with 8 bases matching TRBD2. J lost 3 bases, V lost 3 bases, and 8 bases had no gene match. Germline CDR1 and CDR2: SGHDT and YYEEEE. This CDR3 contains 15 residues. The CDR3 sequence is CASSYGTSAYYEQYF. The DNA for the CDR3 is TGTGCCAGCAGCTATGGGACTAGTGCTTACTACGAGCAGTACTTC.

In nucleotides, the CDR3 is TGTGCCAGCAGTCCTGGGCAGCACAGCTCCTACAATGAGCAGTTCTTC. It yields the protein CASSPGQHSSYNEQFF. The chain combines TRBV28 with TRBJ2-1; D unclear. The CDR3 has 16 amino acids. V lost 5 bases to trimming and J lost 0 bases, with 14 bases between them. Germline CDR1 and CDR2: MDHEN and SYDVKM. Full variable domain (outside the CDR3, taken from reference TRBV28 and TRBJ2-1): DVKVTQSSRYLVKRTGEKVFLECVQDMDHENMFWYRQDPGLGLRLIYFSYDVKMKEKGDIPEGYSVSREKKERFSLILESASTNQTSMYLCASSPGQHSSYNEQFFGPGTRLTVL.

Concerning this clone itself: Germline is not matched at one junction end, which may reflect a read error. The rearrangement joins TRBV7-9 to TRBJ1-1; TRBD1 aligns across 7 bases. The V gene's germline CDR1 is SEHNR and CDR2 FQNEAQ (reference sequence). The CDR3 contains 15 residues. The DNA of the CDR3 is TGTGCCAGCAGCCCCCATACAGGGGTTGGCACTGAAGTTTTCTTT. It encodes CASSPHTGVGTEVFF. Variable domain in full (rest from reference TRBV7-9 and TRBJ1-1): DTGVSQNPRHKITKRGQNVTFRCDPISEHNRLYWYRQTLGQGPEFLTYFQNEAQLEKSRLLSDRFSAERPKGSFSTLEIQRTEQGDSAMYLCASSPHTGVGTEVFFGQGTRLTVV.

Concerning this clone: One end of the junction does not line up with germline, which may come from a read error. The V call is TRBV7-9, the J call TRBJ2-5; tentatively, D is TRBD1 (8 bases). Germline values: CDR1 SEHNR, CDR2 FQNEAQ (reference sequence). The CDR3 extends over 16 amino acids. The CDR3 DNA is TGTTCCAGCAGCCCACAGGGGGGGACGACGGGGGAGACCCAGTACTTC. It encodes CSSSPQGGTTGETQYF.